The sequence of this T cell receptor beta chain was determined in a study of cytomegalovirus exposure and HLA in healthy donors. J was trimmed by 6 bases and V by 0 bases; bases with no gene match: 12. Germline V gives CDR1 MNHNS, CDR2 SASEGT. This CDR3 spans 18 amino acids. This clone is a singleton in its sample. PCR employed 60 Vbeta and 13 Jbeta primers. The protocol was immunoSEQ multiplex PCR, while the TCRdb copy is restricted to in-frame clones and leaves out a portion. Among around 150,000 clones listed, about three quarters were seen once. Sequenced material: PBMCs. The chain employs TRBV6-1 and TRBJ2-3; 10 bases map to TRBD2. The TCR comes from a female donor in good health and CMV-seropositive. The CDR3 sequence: CASSEATGGLAVPDTQYF. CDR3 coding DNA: TGTGCCAGCAGTGAAGCGACGGGTGGACTAGCGGTCCCGGATACGCAGTATTTT.